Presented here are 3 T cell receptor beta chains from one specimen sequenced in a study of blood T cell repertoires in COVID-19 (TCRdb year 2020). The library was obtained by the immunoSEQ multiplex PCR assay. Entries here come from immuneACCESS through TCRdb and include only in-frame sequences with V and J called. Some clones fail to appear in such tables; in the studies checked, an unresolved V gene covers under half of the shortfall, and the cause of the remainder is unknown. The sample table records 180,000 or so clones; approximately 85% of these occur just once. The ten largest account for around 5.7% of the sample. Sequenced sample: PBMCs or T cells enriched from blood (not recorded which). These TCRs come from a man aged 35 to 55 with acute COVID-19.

The chain's CDR3 is CASSLVQGTGRHEQYF. The CDR3 DNA reads TGTGCCAGCAGCTTGGTTCAGGGGACGGGTCGGCACGAGCAGTACTTC. This chain uses TRBV5-4 with TRBJ2-7; weak D call: TRBD1 (6 bases). From germline, CDR1 is SGHNT and CDR2 YYREEE (reference sequence). This CDR3 has 16 amino acids. The V and J ends lost 0 bases and 5 bases respectively, with 18 bases between them.

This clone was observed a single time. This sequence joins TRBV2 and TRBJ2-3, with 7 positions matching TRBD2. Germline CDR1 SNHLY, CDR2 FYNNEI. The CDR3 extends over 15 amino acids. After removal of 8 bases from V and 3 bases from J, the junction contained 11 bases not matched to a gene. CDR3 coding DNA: TGTGCCAGCGATGGAAGGGAGGGCCAAACAGATACGCAGTATTTT. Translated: CASDGREGQTDTQYF.

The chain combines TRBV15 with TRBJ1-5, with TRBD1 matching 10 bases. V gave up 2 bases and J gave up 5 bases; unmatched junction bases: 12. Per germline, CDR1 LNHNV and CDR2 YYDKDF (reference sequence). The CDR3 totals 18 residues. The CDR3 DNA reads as TGTGCCACCAGCAGACCCCCCGGGAGGACAGGGGGGTATCAGCCCCAGCATTTT. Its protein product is CATSRPPGRTGGYQPQHF.